One sample yielded the 27 T cell receptor beta chains listed below, sequenced in a study of spatial heterogeneity in lung cancer. Specified time point: sample taken at primary tumor resection. The study sequenced unsorted whole RNA from tumor, nontumor lung or frozen PBMC. From the 5' RACE reads, TCRdb called clonotypes with MiXCR, one entry per CDR3 protein. The sample has roughly 91,000 distinct CDR3 sequences; under 25% are singletons. The material sequenced was PBMCs, taken at surgery. These TCRs come from a male donor with early-stage non-small cell lung cancer.

The V gene is TRBV7-9, the J gene TRBJ2-3; 9 bases line up with TRBD2. There are 17 residues in the CDR3. Germline values: CDR1 SEHNR, CDR2 FQNEAQ (reference sequence). This CDR3 is CATPELAGSTSTDTQYF. CDR3 bases: TGTGCTACCCCGGAGCTAGCGGGAAGTACTAGCACAGATACGCAGTATTTT.

Ten or more counts support this clonotype. J is TRBJ1-2 and V is TRBV28; a possible D gene is TRBD1 (5 bases). Per germline, CDR1 MDHEN and CDR2 SYDVKM. The ends were cut back, 3 bases at V and 6 bases at J, with 14 bases in the middle. This CDR3 has 14 amino acids. The CDR3 region has the DNA TGTGCCAGCAGTTTGGGGCGTAGGACCGATGGCTACACCTTC. Encoded protein: CASSLGRRTDGYTF.

By share, this clonotype ranks as medium-sized. The chain couples TRBV28 to TRBJ2-7, with D uncertain. Germline values: CDR1 MDHEN, CDR2 SYDVKM. V lost 5 bases to trimming and J lost 0 bases, with 17 bases between them. This CDR3 comprises 16 residues. The CDR3 loop is CASSPPRLLRSYEQYF. The CDR3 DNA reads TGTGCCAGCAGTCCCCCGAGGTTACTCCGCTCCTACGAGCAGTACTTC.

This clonotype was counted only a few times. This chain joins TRBV6-2 or TRBV6-3 and TRBJ2-3; TRBD2 matches at 8 bases. The germline V gene encodes CDR1 MNHEY and CDR2 SVGEGT. The CDR3 covers 16 residues. Trimming took 6 bases from V and 7 from J; bases not matched to a gene: 15. The CDR3 coding sequence is TGTGCCAGCAGACCCCTGGCGGGGGGCTCCGGATATACGCAGTATTTT. This translates into CASRPLAGGSGYTQYF.

The chain is built from TRBV5-4 and TRBJ1-4; D is unresolved. The CDR3 loop spans 13 amino acids. Germline values: CDR1 SGHNT, CDR2 YYREEE (reference sequence). Trimming took off 0 bases at V and 4 bases at J, with 4 bases between the two ends. CDR3 residues: CASSLAGNEKLFF. The DNA of the CDR3 is TGTGCCAGCAGCTTGGCCGGTAATGAAAAACTGTTTTTT.

The J gene is TRBJ1-1, the V gene TRBV10-2; the D gene is possibly TRBD1 (6 bases). Germline lookup yields CDR1 WSHSY and CDR2 SAAADI. This CDR3 is built from 17 residues. Trimming left V 1 base short and J 3 bases short, with 18 bases between. CDR3 nucleotide sequence: TGCGCCAGCAGTGAGTTTTCTTTTCAGGACAGCTACACTGAAGCTTTCTTT. Translation gives CASSEFSFQDSYTEAFF.

The V and J genes are TRBV6-5 and TRBJ2-4, with D possibly TRBD2 on 5 matching bases. The CDR3 is made up of 13 amino acids. CDR1 and CDR2 from the germline V gene are MNHEY and SVGAGI. V lost 5 bases to trimming and J lost 3 bases, with 8 bases between them. The CDR3 nucleotides are TGTGCCAGCAGTACCAGCGGCAAAAACATTCAGTACTTC. This translates into CASSTSGKNIQYF.

The genes are TRBV7-6 and TRBJ2-3; possibly TRBD2 for D (7 bases). The CDR3 has 16 amino acids. The germline V gene encodes CDR1 SGHVS and CDR2 FNYEAQ. Deletions cut 5 bases from V and 1 base from J, with 16 bases between. The CDR3 is CASSDPRGARTDTQYF. The CDR3, as DNA: TGTGCCAGCAGCGATCCACGGGGGGCCCGCACAGATACGCAGTATTTT.

This clonotype was counted between two and nine times. The rearrangement uses TRBV18 and TRBJ2-7; 11 nucleotides line up with TRBD2. The CDR3 is 15 amino acids. CDR1 and CDR2 from the germline V gene are KGHSH and LQKENI. Germline trimming cut 4 bases from V and 5 bases from J; bases unmatched to any gene: 7. The CDR3 sequence is CASSRSLAGENEQYF. The CDR3, as DNA: TGTGCCAGCTCACGCTCACTAGCGGGAGAGAACGAGCAGTACTTC. Based on the CDR3 plus reference TRBV18 and TRBJ2-7, the full variable domain is NAGVMQNPRHLVRRRGQEARLRCSPMKGHSHVYWYRQLPEEGLKFMVYLQKENIIDESGMPKERFSAEFPKEGPSILRIQQVVRGDSAAYFCASSRSLAGENEQYFGPGTRLTVT.

This chain links TRBV11-2 with TRBJ2-2, with D uncertain. Trimming removed 2 bases from V and 7 bases from J, with 11 bases in between. The germline V gene encodes CDR1 SGHAT and CDR2 FQNNGV. The CDR3 covers 14 residues. CDR3 nucleotide sequence: TGTGCCAGCAGCTTACGGCAAGCGTTCGGGGAGCTGTTTTTT. It specifies CASSLRQAFGELFF.

The V call is TRBV12-3 or TRBV12-4, the J call TRBJ1-6; D gene uncertain. The V end lost 6 bases, the J end lost 8 bases, and 11 bases lay between the germline ends. The CDR3 length is 13 residues. The DNA for the CDR3 is TGTGCCAGCAGAAGCCTTGGGGATTCACCCCTCCACTTT. It translates to CASRSLGDSPLHF.

This clonotype was seen a few times. The V call is TRBV12-3 or TRBV12-4, the J call TRBJ2-5; D may be TRBD1 (6 bases). CDR3 length: 13 residues. V lost 7 bases and J 2 bases, leaving 11 bases between the germline ends. DNA for the CDR3: TGTGCCAGCAACCTCGGACAGCAAGAGACCCAGTACTTC. Encoded protein: CASNLGQQETQYF.

This clonotype turned up a few times. The CDR3 here is CSASTASTDTQYF. CDR3 sequence (DNA): TGCAGTGCTAGCACAGCTAGCACAGATACGCAGTATTTT. This chain uses TRBV20-1 with TRBJ2-3; no clear D. Germline V gives CDR1 DFQATT, CDR2 SNEGSKA (reference sequence). V was trimmed by 3 bases and J by 0 bases, leaving 7 bases between them. This CDR3 is built from 13 residues.

V gene TRBV11-3 combines with J gene TRBJ2-5, with TRBD1 matching 8 bases. Losses at the gene ends were 4 bases for V and 4 bases for J; bases not matched to a gene: 8. CDR3 length: 15 residues. Germline V gene lookup returns CDR1 SGHNT and CDR2 YENEEA. The chain's CDR3 is CASSSQGAGRETQYF. Here the CDR3 DNA reads TGTGCCAGCAGCTCTCAGGGGGCAGGTCGAGAGACCCAGTACTTC.

This clonotype turned up a few times. The J gene is TRBJ2-3, the V gene TRBV7-2; D is ambiguous. V was clipped by 5 bases and J by 6 bases, with 9 bases between them. This CDR3 contains 12 residues. Germline CDR1 SGHTA, CDR2 FQGNSA. The CDR3 sequence is CASSPFGDTQYF. The CDR3 nucleotides read TGTGCCAGCAGCCCCTTCGGCGATACGCAGTATTTT.

CDR3 loop: CASGGLANEQFF. The CDR3 DNA sequence: TGTGCCAGCGGGGGACTAGCAAATGAGCAGTTCTTC. The V gene is TRBV12-3 or TRBV12-4, the J gene TRBJ2-1; 9 nucleotides match TRBD2. The CDR3 sequence is 12 residues long. V lost 8 bases, J lost 7 bases, and 3 bases stayed unmatched.

A note on this clonotype: At one end, the junction sequence differs from germline, possibly due to a read error. The chain couples TRBV20-1 to TRBJ2-3; 7 bases match TRBD2. Germline CDR1 and CDR2: DFQATT and SNEGSKA (reference sequence). The CDR3 totals 12 residues. The CDR3 here is CSAKHGGRGNIF. CDR3 nucleotides: TGCAGTGCAAAGCACGGAGGGCGGGGGAACATCTTT.

This clonotype was observed a handful of times. CDR3 in DNA: TGCGCCAGCAGCCAAGATCGGGCTTACACCGGGGAGCTGTTTTTT. Translated, it gives CASSQDRAYTGELFF. V usage is TRBV4-3 and J usage is TRBJ2-2; D gene unclear. V lost 0 bases to trimming and J lost 3 bases, with 8 bases between them. The CDR3 contains 15 residues. Germline values: CDR1 LGHNA, CDR2 YSLEER.

This clonotype was seen a few times. The chain is built from TRBV5-1 and TRBJ2-3; D is unclear. The germline V gene encodes CDR1 SGHRS and CDR2 YFSETQ. This CDR3 is built from 14 residues. The V end lost 3 bases, the J end lost 2 bases, and 10 bases lay between the germline ends. CDR3 in amino acids: CASSSTLDTDTQYF. The CDR3 coding sequence is TGCGCCAGCAGCTCTACACTTGACACAGATACGCAGTATTTT.

The chain joins TRBV5-1 to TRBJ2-3; the D gene could be TRBD1 or TRBD2 (5 bases each). Deletions cut 1 base from V and 3 bases from J, with 9 bases between. The CDR3 runs to 14 residues. The V gene's germline CDR1 is SGHRS and CDR2 YFSETQ. The chain's CDR3 is CASSLFRETDTQYF. The DNA for the CDR3 is TGCGCCAGCAGCTTGTTCAGGGAGACAGATACGCAGTATTTT.

The V call is TRBV5-1, the J call TRBJ2-5; D possibly corresponds to TRBD1 (6 bases). Trimming stripped 0 bases from V and 4 bases from J, with 13 bases between. CDR1 is SGHRS, CDR2 YFSETQ, per germline. The CDR3 spans 15 residues. CDR3 nucleotides: TGCGCCAGCAGCTTGGACACAGGGAAGGGAGAGACCCAGTACTTC. Translated: CASSLDTGKGETQYF.

The chain links TRBV3-1 to TRBJ1-1; TRBD1 matches 8 bases. In germline, CDR1 is LGHDT, CDR2 YNNKEL (reference sequence). After removal of 1 base from V and 4 bases from J, the junction contained 5 bases not matched to a gene. The CDR3 is 15 residues long. The DNA of the CDR3 is TGTGCCAGCAGCCAAGGGCAGGGGGCCGTCACTGAAGCTTTCTTT. Translated, it gives CASSQGQGAVTEAFF.

A few counts support this clonotype. The genes are TRBV9 and TRBJ1-1; D unclear. Germline-derived CDR1 and CDR2 are SGDLS and YYNGEE. The CDR3 sequence is 14 residues long. Trimming took 0 bases from V and 1 from J, leaving 7 bases between them. The CDR3 nucleotides read TGTGCCAGCAGCGTAGTTGGCGAGAACACTGAAGCTTTCTTT. Protein product: CASSVVGENTEAFF.

V usage is TRBV5-6 and J usage is TRBJ1-1, with D hard to call. The CDR3 is 15 residues long. V shed 4 bases and J shed 0 bases, with 13 bases lying between them. Germline loops: CDR1 SGHDT, CDR2 YYEEEE. CDR3 in amino acids: CASSGVLPLNTEAFF. CDR3 DNA sequence: TGTGCCAGCAGCGGGGTTCTACCCCTGAACACTGAAGCTTTCTTT.

This chain links TRBV29-1 with TRBJ1-1; D unclear. Trimming left V 7 bases short and J 4 bases short, with 16 bases between. Germline assignment: CDR1 SQVTM and CDR2 ANQGSEA. This CDR3 is 13 amino acids long. The CDR3 nucleotides are TGCAGCGCCGGAAGGGAGTTGTCCACTGAAGCTTTCTTT. Residues: CSAGRELSTEAFF.

The rearrangement links TRBV24-1 to TRBJ2-3; possibly TRBD1 for D (5 bases). Trimming removed 10 bases from V and 3 bases from J, with 7 bases in between. Germline V gives CDR1 KGHDR, CDR2 SFDVKD. This CDR3 contains 11 residues. The CDR3, as DNA: TGTGCCACGCAGGGAACAGATACGCAGTATTTT. Translating it yields CATQGTDTQYF.

The sample holds a few counts of this clonotype. The chain uses TRBV18 and TRBJ1-1; TRBD1 matches at 7 bases. This CDR3 has 15 amino acids. Germline CDR1 and CDR2: KGHSH and LQKENI. The J segment lost 3 bases and the V segment lost 2 bases, leaving 6 bases of the junction unmatched. The CDR3 DNA reads as TGTGCCAGCTCACCATATGACAGGGCCCACACTGAAGCTTTCTTT. Its protein is CASSPYDRAHTEAFF.